This entry concerns a single TCR beta chain. The V and J ends lost 6 bases and 5 bases respectively, with 12 bases between them. In germline, CDR1 is MNHNY, CDR2 SVGAGI (reference sequence). CDR3 length equals 13 residues. Original analysis: Estimates of nucleated cell counts were drawn from the amplification of reference gene primers. Measured with immunoSEQ multiplex PCR; TCRdb has only the in-frame clones, and not every one. The DNA was the basis for D and trimming; V, J and clone size are from that table. The sample lists approximately 75,000 clones, about 88% occurring once. The record originates from a study of blood T cell repertoires in COVID-19. Whole-study context: Acute and convalescent COVID-19 specimens originated in the United States, Italy and Spain. Nucleic acid was either cDNA or gDNA, and it came from T cells, B-cell-depleted T cells, or PBMCs.

This chain links TRBV6-6 with TRBJ2-3; D might be TRBD1 (5 bases). Sequenced input: peripheral blood. The receptor comes from a man at least 80 years old with COVID-19, enrolled during active disease. The CDR3: CASSYDRGDTQYF. The CDR3 DNA reads as TGTGCCAGCAGCTACGACAGAGGAGATACGCAGTATTTT.